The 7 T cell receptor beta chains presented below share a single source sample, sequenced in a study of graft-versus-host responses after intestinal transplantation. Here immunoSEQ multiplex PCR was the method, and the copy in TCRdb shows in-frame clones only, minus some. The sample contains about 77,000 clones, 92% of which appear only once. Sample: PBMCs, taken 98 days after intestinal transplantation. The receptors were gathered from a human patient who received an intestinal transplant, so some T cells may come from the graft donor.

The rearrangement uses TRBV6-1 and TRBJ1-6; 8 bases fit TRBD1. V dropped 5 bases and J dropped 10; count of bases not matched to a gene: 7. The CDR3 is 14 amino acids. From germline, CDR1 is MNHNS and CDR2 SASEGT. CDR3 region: CASSSTGAESPLHF. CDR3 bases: TGTGCCAGCAGTTCGACAGGGGCAGAATCACCCCTCCACTTT.

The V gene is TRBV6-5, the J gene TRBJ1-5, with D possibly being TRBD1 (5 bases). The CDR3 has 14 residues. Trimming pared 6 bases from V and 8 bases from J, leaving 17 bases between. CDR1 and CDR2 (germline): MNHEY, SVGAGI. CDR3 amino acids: CASSSWIRAKPQHF. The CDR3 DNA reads TGTGCCAGCAGCAGTTGGATCAGGGCTAAGCCCCAGCATTTT.

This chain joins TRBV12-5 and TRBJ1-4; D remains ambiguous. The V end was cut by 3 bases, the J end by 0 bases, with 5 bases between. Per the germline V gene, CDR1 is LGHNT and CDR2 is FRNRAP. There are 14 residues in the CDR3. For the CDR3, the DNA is TGTGCTAGTGGTTTAGGTACAACTAATGAAAAACTGTTTTTT. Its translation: CASGLGTTNEKLFF.

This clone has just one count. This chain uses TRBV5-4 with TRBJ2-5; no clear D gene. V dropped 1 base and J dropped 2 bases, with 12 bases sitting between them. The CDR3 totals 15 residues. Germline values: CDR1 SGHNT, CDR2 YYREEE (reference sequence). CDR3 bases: TGTGCCAGCAGCTTGACCGGACGGAGACAAGAGACCCAGTACTTC. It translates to CASSLTGRRQETQYF.

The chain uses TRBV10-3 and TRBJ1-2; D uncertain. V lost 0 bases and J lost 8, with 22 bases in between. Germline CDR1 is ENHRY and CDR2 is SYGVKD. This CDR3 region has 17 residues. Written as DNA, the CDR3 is TGTGCCATCAGTGAGTCAATAGTGAGTCTCAGATGGGAGGGCTACACCTTC. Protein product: CAISESIVSLRWEGYTF.

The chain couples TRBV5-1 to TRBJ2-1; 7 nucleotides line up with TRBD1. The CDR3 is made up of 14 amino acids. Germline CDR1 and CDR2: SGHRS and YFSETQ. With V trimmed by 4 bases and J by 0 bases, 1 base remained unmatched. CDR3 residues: CASSRDSSYNEQFF. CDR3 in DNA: TGCGCCAGCAGCCGGGACAGCTCCTACAATGAGCAGTTCTTC.

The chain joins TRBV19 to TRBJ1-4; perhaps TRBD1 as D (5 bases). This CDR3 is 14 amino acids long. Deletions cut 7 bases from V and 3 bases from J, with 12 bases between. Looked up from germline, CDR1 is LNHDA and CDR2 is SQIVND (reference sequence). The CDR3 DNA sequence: TGTGCCAGTACCCCCGGGACTGCTAATGAAAAACTGTTTTTT. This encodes CASTPGTANEKLFF.